The present TCR beta chain was sequenced within a study of blood T cell repertoires in COVID-19. Trimming cost V 4 bases and J 3 bases; bases outside gene matches: 4. Germline CDR1 is SGHRS and CDR2 is YFSETQ. This CDR3 contains 14 residues. This table comes from immunoSEQ multiplex PCR, and its TCRdb copy is limited to in-frame clones, with some not included. This table holds around 340,000 clones, 75% to 90% found once. Sequencing used peripheral blood. The chain couples TRBV5-1 to TRBJ2-7, with TRBD2 matching over 10 bases. The sequence was obtained from a woman aged 60-75 years with COVID-19, enrolled during active disease. CDR3 coding DNA: TGCGCCAGCAGCACACGGACTAGCGGCTACGAGCAGTACTTC. This translates into CASSTRTSGYEQYF. The full variable domain, with the rest looked up from reference TRBV5-1 and TRBJ2-7, is KAGVTQTPRYLIKTRGQQVTLSCSPISGHRSVSWYQQTPGQGLQFLFEYFSETQRNKGNFPGRFSGRQFSNSRSEMNVSTLELGDSALYLCASSTRTSGYEQYFGPGTRLTVT.